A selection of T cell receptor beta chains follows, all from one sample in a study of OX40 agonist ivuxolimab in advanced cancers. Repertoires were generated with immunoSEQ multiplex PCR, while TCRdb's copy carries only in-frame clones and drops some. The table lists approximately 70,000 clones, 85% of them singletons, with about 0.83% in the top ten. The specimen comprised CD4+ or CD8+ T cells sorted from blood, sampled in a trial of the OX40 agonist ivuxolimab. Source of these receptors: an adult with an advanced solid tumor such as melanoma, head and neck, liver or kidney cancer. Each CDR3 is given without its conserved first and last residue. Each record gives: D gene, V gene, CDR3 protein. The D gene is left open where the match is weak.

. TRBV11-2 ASSLGRDTFTDTQY
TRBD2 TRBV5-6 ASSFLAGGYEQF
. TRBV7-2 ASSEAGVRGTEAF
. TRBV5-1 ASSLGDGRTDTQY
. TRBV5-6 ASSLVEETQY
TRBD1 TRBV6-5 ASSNEGDRKQY
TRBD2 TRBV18 ASSPLISHGGEQY
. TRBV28 ASSTANKNTEAF
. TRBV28 ASSTGQRNQPQH
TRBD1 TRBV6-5 ASSSRTGTYEQY
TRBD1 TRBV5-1 ASGQGQASYDEQF
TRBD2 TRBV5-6 ASSLGLAGAPGRETQY
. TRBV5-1 ASSFGRGGTQY
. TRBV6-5 ASSYQGGLNTGELF
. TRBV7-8 ASSFGAFNEQF
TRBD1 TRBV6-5 ASGTAQETQY
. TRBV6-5 ASSTTGTQPQH
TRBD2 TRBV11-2 ASSPRTSGSSYEQY
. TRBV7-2 ASSKTGGNQPQH
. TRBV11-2 ASSLERYEQY
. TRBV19 ASTSSLMQGNEKLF
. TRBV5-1 ASNRGSYEQY
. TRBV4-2 ASSQDIRGGSPLH
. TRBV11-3 ASSLGPSNQPQH
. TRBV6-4 ASSSPLQDNSEQF
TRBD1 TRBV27 ASSRGTGEQY
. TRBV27 ASRSGPEGGKLF
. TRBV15 ATSSSGTSSYEQY
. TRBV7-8 ASSLVGDSNQPQH
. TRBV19 ASSIFTRRLNTEAF
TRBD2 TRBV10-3 AIGTSGGTDTQY